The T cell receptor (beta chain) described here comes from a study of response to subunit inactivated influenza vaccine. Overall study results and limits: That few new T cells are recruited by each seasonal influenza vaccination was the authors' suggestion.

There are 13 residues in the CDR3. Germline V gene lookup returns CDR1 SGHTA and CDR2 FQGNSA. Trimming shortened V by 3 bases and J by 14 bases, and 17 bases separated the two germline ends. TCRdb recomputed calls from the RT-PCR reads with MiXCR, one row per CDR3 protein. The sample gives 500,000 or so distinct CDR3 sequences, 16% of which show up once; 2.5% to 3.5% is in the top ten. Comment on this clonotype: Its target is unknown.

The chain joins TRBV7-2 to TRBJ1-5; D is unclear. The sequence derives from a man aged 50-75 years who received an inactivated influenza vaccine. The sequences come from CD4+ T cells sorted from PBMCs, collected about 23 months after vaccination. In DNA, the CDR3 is TGTGCCAGCAGCTTCCAGGACGGCGGTATGGAGCATTTT. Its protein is CASSFQDGGMEHF.